The 21 T cell receptor beta chains below were found in one sample sequenced in a study of cytomegalovirus exposure and HLA in healthy donors. Use of 60 Vbeta and 13 Jbeta primers characterized the PCR. TCRdb's table, derived via immunoSEQ multiplex PCR, lists solely in-frame clones and lacks some. This sample has about 150,000 clones, with approximately 68% found just once. Input material: PBMCs. The receptors originated from a man aged 40-49 years in good health and CMV-seronegative.

The chain combines TRBV7-9 with TRBJ2-2, with 9 positions matching TRBD2. CDR1 is SEHNR and CDR2 is FQNEAQ in the germline V gene (reference sequence). The V and J ends lost 6 bases and 5 bases, in that order; junction bases with no gene match: 10. The length of the CDR3 is 16 residues. DNA for the CDR3: TGTGCCAGCAGAACAGTAGCGGGAGCTGGGACCGGGGAGCTGTTTTTT. Translation: CASRTVAGAGTGELFF.

As for this clone: This CDR3 is also generated by other DNA sequences in the sample. This sequence joins TRBV29-1 and TRBJ1-2, with no clear D. V was shortened by 3 bases and J by 2 bases, with 7 bases between the two germline ends. There are 12 residues in the CDR3. Germline V gives CDR1 SQVTM, CDR2 ANQGSEA. The CDR3 reads CSVDTGNYGYTF. The CDR3 nucleotides read TGCAGCGTTGACACGGGAAACTATGGCTACACCTTC.

The V gene is TRBV18, the J gene TRBJ1-1, with D perhaps TRBD1 (6 bases). In germline, CDR1 is KGHSH, CDR2 LQKENI. CDR3 length equals 16 residues. With 6 bases removed from V and 0 bases from J, the gap between germline ends came to 17 bases. CDR3 residues: CASSPSDSRLNTEAFF. The DNA for the CDR3 is TGTGCCAGCTCTCCCTCGGACAGCAGACTGAACACTGAAGCTTTCTTT.

The rearrangement links TRBV5-6 to TRBJ2-2; TRBD2 matches 9 bases. Germline CDR1 SGHDT, CDR2 YYEEEE. J was trimmed by 6 bases and V by 4 bases; bases with no gene match: 13. The CDR3 is 17 residues long. Here the CDR3 reads CASSPEWGLAYAGELFF. The CDR3 DNA is TGTGCCAGCAGCCCGGAGTGGGGACTAGCTTACGCCGGGGAGCTGTTTTTT.

For the CDR3, the DNA is TGTGCCAGCAGCGTCACAGGGAGAGGGAATGAAAAACTGTTTTTT. As protein: CASSVTGRGNEKLFF. V usage is TRBV9 and J usage is TRBJ1-4; perhaps TRBD1 as D (6 bases). With 2 bases removed from V and 5 bases from J, the gap between germline ends came to 13 bases. From germline, CDR1 is SGDLS and CDR2 YYNGEE. This CDR3 has 15 residues.

V and J are TRBV29-1 and TRBJ2-7; no clear D gene. Trimming removed 7 bases at V and 0 bases at J, with 7 bases between. The CDR3 spans 11 residues. The germline CDR1 and CDR2 sequences are SQVTM and ANQGSEA. The CDR3 protein is CSGRNSYEQYF. CDR3 sequence (DNA): TGCAGCGGTAGAAACTCCTACGAGCAGTACTTC.

The chain couples TRBV10-1 to TRBJ2-3; D is perhaps TRBD1 (5 bases). The CDR3 is made up of 15 amino acids. The V end lost 6 bases, the J end lost 1 base, and 14 bases lay between the germline ends. Per germline, CDR1 WNHNN and CDR2 SYGVQD (reference sequence). In DNA, the CDR3 is TGCGCCAGCAGCCTGGACACGGGTGGCACAGATACGCAGTATTTT. Encoded protein: CASSLDTGGTDTQYF.

The chain recombines TRBV5-1 with TRBJ2-7, with D hard to call. Germline-derived CDR1 and CDR2 are SGHRS and YFSETQ. This CDR3 has 14 amino acids. Trimming stripped 0 bases from V and 1 base from J, with 8 bases between. In DNA form, the CDR3 reads TGCGCCAGCAGCTTGGCGGCAGGTTCCTACGAGCAGTACTTC. Amino acids: CASSLAAGSYEQYF.

V and J are TRBV6-6 and TRBJ2-7, with a weak D call TRBD1 (6 bases). The CDR3 runs 15 residues. Trimming left V 3 bases short and J 2 bases short, with 14 bases between. Per the germline V gene, CDR1 is MNHNY and CDR2 is SVGAGI (reference sequence). The CDR3 here is CASSYLGTPTYEQYF. CDR3 bases: TGTGCCAGCAGTTATTTAGGGACACCTACCTACGAGCAGTACTTC.

In DNA form, the CDR3 reads TGTGCCAGCAGTGCAGGGACTAAAACCTTGGGGACCCAGTACTTC. Amino acid sequence: CASSAGTKTLGTQYF. V usage is TRBV25-1 and J usage is TRBJ2-5, with 7 bases identical to TRBD2. V trimming: 4 bases; J trimming: 7 bases; junction bases outside the gene matches: 12. The CDR3 is 15 amino acids. Germline assignment: CDR1 MGHDK and CDR2 SYGVNS.

The chain has TRBV6-6 and TRBJ1-1; weak D call: TRBD1 (6 bases). CDR3 size: 15 residues. Trimming removed 6 bases at V and 6 bases at J, with 20 bases between. Germline CDR1 reads MNHNY; CDR2 reads SVGAGI (reference sequence). CDR3 DNA sequence: TGTGCCAGCAGCCACCTGCGTGGGGGGGGCCCTGAAGCTTTCTTT. It translates to CASSHLRGGGPEAFF.

J is TRBJ2-7 and V is TRBV5-6, with unresolved D. V lost 5 bases and J 6 bases, leaving 9 bases between the germline ends. Germline CDR1 reads SGHDT; CDR2 reads YYEEEE. This CDR3 is 11 amino acids long. The CDR3 loop reads CASSANGEQYF. The CDR3 DNA is TGTGCCAGCAGTGCGAATGGCGAGCAGTACTTC.

DNA for the CDR3: TGTGCCAGTACCCCTACAGGGGTTTATAGCAATCAGCCCCAGCATTTT. Its translation: CASTPTGVYSNQPQHF. J is TRBJ1-5 and V is TRBV19; TRBD1 aligns across 7 bases. The CDR3 is 16 residues long. CDR1 LNHDA and CDR2 SQIVND come from the germline V gene (reference sequence). The V segment lost 7 bases and the J segment 0 bases; nucleotides outside the gene matches: 9.

In regard to this clone: An end of the junction does not agree with germline; a read error may underlie this. The chain combines TRBV20-1 with TRBJ1-1; no clear D. Germline-derived CDR1 and CDR2 are DFQATT and SNEGSKA (reference sequence). This CDR3 region has 11 residues. The CDR3 protein is CSAITGVGAFF. In DNA, the CDR3 is TGCAGCGCTATCACCGGGGTAGGAGCTTTCTTT.

The rearrangement joins TRBV28 to TRBJ1-1; 7 bases line up with TRBD1. The CDR3 covers 13 residues. The germline CDR1 and CDR2 sequences are MDHEN and SYDVKM. V was clipped by 5 bases and J by 5 bases; unmatched bases: 5. The CDR3, as DNA: TGTGCCAGCAGTGACCTGACAGGGACTGAAGCTTTCTTT. This gives the protein CASSDLTGTEAFF.

The chain carries TRBV5-1 and TRBJ2-3, with D uncertain. CDR1 SGHRS and CDR2 YFSETQ come from the germline V gene. The length of the CDR3 is 13 residues. V shed 0 bases and J shed 3 bases, with 5 bases lying between them. The CDR3 coding sequence is TGCGCCAGCAGCTTGGACAGAACAGATACGCAGTATTTT. It encodes CASSLDRTDTQYF. The full variable domain, in which reference TRBV5-1 and TRBJ2-3 provide the parts outside the CDR3, is KAGVTQTPRYLIKTRGQQVTLSCSPISGHRSVSWYQQTPGQGLQFLFEYFSETQRNKGNFPGRFSGRQFSNSRSEMNVSTLELGDSALYLCASSLDRTDTQYFGPGTRLTVL.

V is TRBV6-6 and J is TRBJ1-4; no clear D gene. The CDR3 covers 15 residues. From germline, CDR1 is MNHNY and CDR2 SVGAGI (reference sequence). V lost 5 bases, J lost 3 bases, and 13 bases lay in between. The CDR3 reads CASSPPLIANEKLFF. CDR3 DNA sequence: TGTGCCAGCAGTCCCCCGTTGATAGCTAATGAAAAACTGTTTTTT.

The J gene is TRBJ2-2, the V gene TRBV30; D is possibly TRBD2 (5 bases). The CDR3 loop spans 14 amino acids. V was pared by 3 bases and J by 4 bases, with 12 bases between. Germline CDR1 reads GTSNPN; CDR2 reads SVGIG (reference sequence). The CDR3 DNA sequence: TGTGCCTGGAGACCGGGAATAGGCACCGGGGAGCTGTTTTTT. Its protein product is CAWRPGIGTGELFF.

The CDR3 nucleotides read TGCGCCAGCAGCCCCCCTTCCCAGCATTTT. Encoded protein: CASSPPSQHF. The chain is built from TRBV5-1 and TRBJ1-5; D uncertain. Trimming left V 4 bases short and J 11 bases short, with 7 bases between. In germline, CDR1 is SGHRS, CDR2 YFSETQ. The CDR3 is made up of 10 amino acids.

For the CDR3, the DNA is TGCGCCAGCAGCCCCGGGACACCGTACAATGAGCAGTTCTTC. It encodes CASSPGTPYNEQFF. V and J are TRBV4-1 and TRBJ2-1; D is possibly TRBD1 (6 bases). Germline CDR1 MGHRA, CDR2 YSYEKL. V was clipped by 4 bases and J by 4 bases, with 11 bases between them. The CDR3 runs 14 residues.

The chain employs TRBV5-1 and TRBJ2-1, with TRBD2 matching over 11 bases. The CDR3 has 15 residues. Germline assignment: CDR1 SGHRS and CDR2 YFSETQ. After removal of 0 bases from V and 9 bases from J, the junction contained 5 bases not matched to a gene. Written as DNA, the CDR3 is TGCGCCAGCAGCTTGGTAGCGGGAGGGCCTCGTGAGCAGTTCTTC. Protein: CASSLVAGGPREQFF.